This TCR beta chain was captured by sequencing in a study of T-cell reconstitution after alpha-beta-depleted transplantation in children. Overall study results and limits: A year had passed since transplant, and T-cell counts and diversity by then came mostly from newly produced T cells. The high TCRbeta diversity at day 60 in some patients came from surviving recipient T cells and thymic progenitors. Reportedly, alpha-beta T cells present about two months post-transplant originated from several hundred expanded clones of graft origin.

Concerning this clonotype: The antigen is undetermined.

The CDR3 loop spans 14 amino acids. V trimming: 4 bases; J trimming: 10 bases; junction bases outside the gene matches: 9. Germline-derived CDR1 and CDR2 are SGHRS and YFSETQ. For TCRbeta, the library was prepared with unique molecular identifiers. From the PCR reads, TCRdb called clonotypes with MiXCR, one entry per CDR3 protein. Of just over 950,000 distinct CDR3 sequences listed, about 29% are singletons. The gene calls are TRBV5-1 and TRBJ1-4, with 8 bases matching TRBD1. The sequence was obtained from a boy less than two years old who had a stem cell transplant for SCID, so the T cells may come from the graft donor. This specimen was PBMCs, mostly from graft donor cells, taken 360 days after TCRalphabeta/CD19-depleted stem cell transplant. CDR3 residues: CASSPTGGQGKLFF. In nucleotides, the CDR3 is TGCGCCAGCAGCCCTACAGGGGGGCAAGGAAAACTGTTTTTT. The full variable domain, completed using reference TRBV5-1 and TRBJ1-4, is KAGVTQTPRYLIKTRGQQVTLSCSPISGHRSVSWYQQTPGQGLQFLFEYFSETQRNKGNFPGRFSGRQFSNSRSEMNVSTLELGDSALYLCASSPTGGQGKLFFGSGTQLSVL.